This passage covers 27 T cell receptor beta chains from one sample sequenced in a study of CD8 T cells in ankylosing spondylitis. Study-wide findings and caveats: Blood from ankylosing spondylitis patients appeared to carry a characteristic roughly 8-variant TCR beta motif.

Antigens of these TCRs are unknown. TCRdb called the 5' RACE reads again in MiXCR, with one record for every CDR3 protein. The sample carries around 130,000 distinct CDR3 sequences, about a sixth recorded once. Sample: blood, either unsorted or a sorted T cell fraction (not recorded which). The receptors were sampled from a male donor with ankylosing spondylitis.

This clonotype was counted between two and nine times. V and J are TRBV2 and TRBJ1-3; D remains ambiguous. Looked up from germline, CDR1 is SNHLY and CDR2 is FYNNEI. V gave up 10 bases and J gave up 4 bases, with 14 bases separating them. The length of the CDR3 is 13 residues. CDR3 sequence reads: CAKKGLPGNTIYF. DNA for the CDR3: TGTGCCAAAAAAGGTCTTCCCGGAAACACCATATATTTT.

This sequence joins TRBV29-1 and TRBJ2-7, with a weak D call TRBD1 (6 bases). Per germline, CDR1 SQVTM and CDR2 ANQGSEA. The CDR3 loop spans 12 amino acids. Trimming cost V 6 bases and J 3 bases, with 12 bases left between them. CDR3 bases: TGCAGCGTGGTGTTGACAGGCTACGAGCAGTACTTC. It specifies CSVVLTGYEQYF.

The table lists this clonotype with a few counts. This chain connects TRBV2 to TRBJ2-1; TRBD1 might be the D (5 bases). The CDR3 length is 14 residues. Germline V gene data show CDR1 as SNHLY and CDR2 as FYNNEI. The V end lost 3 bases, the J end lost 7 bases, and 13 bases lay between the germline ends. The CDR3 nucleotides are TGTGCCAGCAGTGAGGAAAGTCAGGGTAATGAGCAGTTCTTC. Protein: CASSEESQGNEQFF. Looking up the rest from reference TRBV2 and TRBJ2-1 gives the full variable domain: EPEVTQTPSHQVTQMGQEVILRCVPISNHLYFYWYRQILGQKVEFLVSFYNNEISEKSEIFDDQFSVERPDGSNFTLKIRSTKLEDSAMYFCASSEESQGNEQFFGPGTRLTVL.

This clonotype was counted a single time. This rearrangement joins TRBV5-6 to TRBJ2-2, with TRBD2 matching 12 bases. CDR1 is SGHDT and CDR2 is YYEEEE in the germline V gene. This CDR3 has 16 amino acids. J gave up 4 bases and V 0 bases, and 1 base lay outside the gene matches. The CDR3 nucleotides read TGTGCCAGCAGCTTGGCACTAGCGGGAGGCACCGGGGAGCTGTTTTTT. Protein sequence: CASSLALAGGTGELFF. Drawing the rest from reference TRBV5-6 and TRBJ2-2, the complete variable domain is DAGVTQSPTHLIKTRGQQVTLRCSPKSGHDTVSWYQQALGQGPQFIFQYYEEEERQRGNFPDRFSGHQFPNYSSELNVNALLLGDSALYLCASSLALAGGTGELFFGEGSRLTVL.

This chain links TRBV27 with TRBJ2-1; 11 bases are shared with TRBD2. J lost 9 bases, V lost 3 bases, and 7 bases had no gene match. Germline assignment: CDR1 MNHEY and CDR2 SMNVEV (reference sequence). This CDR3 is built from 15 residues. Here the CDR3 reads CASSLVAGGPSEQFF. For the CDR3, the DNA is TGTGCCAGCAGTTTGGTAGCGGGAGGGCCAAGTGAGCAGTTCTTC.

Only a few counts were recorded for this clonotype. The chain is built from TRBV27 and TRBJ2-5; D uncertain. V lost 4 bases to trimming and J lost 7 bases, with 22 bases between them. Germline V CDR1 and CDR2: MNHEY, SMNVEV (reference sequence). The CDR3 consists of 16 residues. CDR3 sequence: CASSSLAGVHLGTQYF. The CDR3 DNA sequence: TGTGCCAGCAGTTCCTTGGCAGGAGTGCACCTCGGGACCCAGTACTTC.

This clonotype was counted only a few times. This sequence joins TRBV4-1 and TRBJ1-4, with TRBD1 identical over 9 bases. The germline gives CDR1 MGHRA, CDR2 YSYEKL. The junction had 15 bases not matched to a gene; V was cut back by 1 base and J by 6 bases. The CDR3 extends over 19 amino acids. The CDR3 coding sequence is TGCGCCAGCAGCCAAGGACTCGGACAGGGGCGAAGATACTATGAAAAACTGTTTTTT. Protein product: CASSQGLGQGRRYYEKLFF.

Many counts were recorded for this clonotype. J is TRBJ2-3 and V is TRBV5-1; 9 bases line up with TRBD1. The CDR3 has 15 amino acids. CDR1 and CDR2 (germline): SGHRS, YFSETQ. Losses at the gene ends were 4 bases for V and 3 bases for J; bases not matched to a gene: 6. DNA of the CDR3: TGCGCCAGCAGCAACGACAGGGGGAAAACAGATACGCAGTATTTT. This codes for CASSNDRGKTDTQYF. The full variable domain, its missing parts supplied by reference TRBV5-1 and TRBJ2-3, is KAGVTQTPRYLIKTRGQQVTLSCSPISGHRSVSWYQQTPGQGLQFLFEYFSETQRNKGNFPGRFSGRQFSNSRSEMNVSTLELGDSALYLCASSNDRGKTDTQYFGPGTRLTVL.

This clonotype has more than one count but fewer than ten. This rearrangement joins TRBV7-6 to TRBJ2-1; D remains unclear. This CDR3 is built from 12 residues. The germline V gene encodes CDR1 SGHVS and CDR2 FNYEAQ. V dropped 0 bases and J dropped 6 bases, with 3 bases sitting between them. The CDR3 DNA sequence: TGTGCCAGCAGCTTAGCCCCCAATGAGCAGTTCTTC. Protein: CASSLAPNEQFF.

This clonotype was seen at least ten times. This chain links TRBV5-6 with TRBJ2-1; TRBD2 is a possible D gene (5 bases). The CDR3 extends over 14 amino acids. Germline V CDR1 and CDR2: SGHDT, YYEEEE. Trimming shortened V by 0 bases and J by 4 bases, and 8 bases separated the two germline ends. Written as DNA, the CDR3 is TGTGCCAGCAGCTTGGCCACGGGGTACAATGAGCAGTTCTTC. Translation: CASSLATGYNEQFF.

In its sample, this clonotype was seen a few times. The gene calls are TRBV20-1 and TRBJ2-5; D call uncertain. CDR1 and CDR2 from the germline V gene are DFQATT and SNEGSKA (reference sequence). V was cut by 7 bases and J by 5 bases, with 8 bases left in between. CDR3 length: 10 amino acids. DNA for the CDR3: TGCAGTGGCCGGCGGGAGACCCAGTACTTC. Protein: CSGRRETQYF.

The chain employs TRBV7-2 and TRBJ2-1; D is ambiguous. The CDR3 length is 14 residues. V was cut by 1 base and J by 6 bases, with 10 bases left in between. CDR1 and CDR2 from the germline V gene are SGHTA and FQGNSA. In DNA form, the CDR3 reads TGTGCCAGCAGCTTAGTGTTGTGGGTCAATGAGCAGTTCTTC. This encodes CASSLVLWVNEQFF.

This clonotype has a handful of counts. V gene TRBV3-1 combines with J gene TRBJ2-1; D is perhaps TRBD2 (5 bases). The V end lost 4 bases, the J end lost 1 base, and 11 bases lay between the germline ends. The CDR3 extends over 15 amino acids. Germline CDR1 and CDR2: LGHDT and YNNKEL (reference sequence). CDR3 nucleotides: TGTGCCAGCAGCCCTCTCGCGGGTTCCTACAATGAGCAGTTCTTC. It specifies CASSPLAGSYNEQFF.

This clonotype occurred a few times. V and J are TRBV28 and TRBJ1-1; D is possibly TRBD1 (6 bases). Trimming pared 4 bases from V and 4 bases from J, leaving 13 bases between. The germline gives CDR1 MDHEN, CDR2 SYDVKM. The CDR3 totals 14 residues. CDR3: CASSWTVRSTEAFF. The DNA of the CDR3 is TGTGCCAGCAGTTGGACAGTAAGGAGCACTGAAGCTTTCTTT. The whole variable domain, filled in from reference TRBV28 and TRBJ1-1, reads DVKVTQSSRYLVKRTGEKVFLECVQDMDHENMFWYRQDPGLGLRLIYFSYDVKMKEKGDIPEGYSVSREKKERFSLILESASTNQTSMYLCASSWTVRSTEAFFGQGTRLTVV.

The V gene is TRBV20-1, the J gene TRBJ1-2; D is unclear. Trimming removed 6 bases at V and 8 bases at J, with 10 bases between. The CDR3 extends over 10 amino acids. Germline CDR1 is DFQATT and CDR2 is SNEGSKA (reference sequence). This chain's CDR3 is CSAQFIGYTF. CDR3 DNA sequence: TGCAGTGCCCAGTTTATCGGCTACACCTTC.

This clonotype has just a few counts. The rearrangement uses TRBV9 and TRBJ2-1, with D uncertain. V gave up 3 bases and J gave up 8 bases, with 9 bases separating them. The length of the CDR3 is 12 residues. Germline CDR1 reads SGDLS; CDR2 reads YYNGEE. Here the CDR3 DNA reads TGTGCCAGCAGCGACTCGGGCGATGAGCAGTTCTTC. Amino acids: CASSDSGDEQFF.

The CDR3 bases are TGTGCCAGCAGACGGACAGGCGCTAAGAACACCGGGGAGCTGTTTTTT. Translating it yields CASRRTGAKNTGELFF. The chain combines TRBV7-9 with TRBJ2-2, with 7 bases matching TRBD1. Germline CDR1 is SEHNR and CDR2 is FQNEAQ (reference sequence). This CDR3 spans 16 amino acids. V was clipped by 6 bases and J by 1 base; unmatched bases: 8.

The V call is TRBV9, the J call TRBJ2-5; D possibly uses TRBD1 or TRBD2 (6 bases each). CDR1 is SGDLS and CDR2 is YYNGEE in the germline V gene. Trimming stripped 4 bases from V and 5 bases from J, with 15 bases between. The CDR3 contains 14 residues. The CDR3 DNA follows: TGTGCCAGCAGCCCATTTCTAGGGGGGGAGACCCAGTACTTC. As protein: CASSPFLGGETQYF.

This clonotype was seen more than once but under ten times. The genes are TRBV7-8 and TRBJ1-1, with D maybe TRBD1 (6 bases). V was cut by 2 bases and J by 6 bases, with 16 bases left in between. CDR3 length equals 15 residues. CDR1 and CDR2 (germline): SGHVS, FQNEAQ. Here the CDR3 reads CASSLNREWGSEAFF. Written as DNA, the CDR3 is TGTGCCAGCAGCTTAAACAGGGAGTGGGGGTCTGAAGCTTTCTTT.

This rearrangement joins TRBV7-9 to TRBJ2-5, with 12 bases fitting TRBD2. The germline V gene encodes CDR1 SEHNR and CDR2 FQNEAQ (reference sequence). This CDR3 contains 16 residues. The V gene end was trimmed by 4 bases and the J gene end by 4 bases; junction bases not matched to a gene: 7. The CDR3 DNA sequence: TGTGCCAGCAGCTCGACTAGCGGGAGAAGGGGAGAGACCCAGTACTTC. Protein product: CASSSTSGRRGETQYF.

This clonotype has ten or more counts. The CDR3 nucleotides read TGCAGCGTGGGGGGGACAGGCTATGGCTACACCTTC. Protein product: CSVGGTGYGYTF. The gene calls are TRBV29-1 and TRBJ1-2, with 8 positions matching TRBD1. CDR3 length equals 12 residues. The germline V gene encodes CDR1 SQVTM and CDR2 ANQGSEA. V lost 6 bases to trimming and J lost 4 bases; unmatched junction nucleotides: 4. Supplemented by reference TRBV29-1 and TRBJ1-2, the full variable domain reads SAVISQKPSRDICQRGTSLTIQCQVDSQVTMMFWYRQQPGQSLTLIATANQGSEATYESGFVIDKFPISRPNLTFSTLTVSNMSPEDSSIYLCSVGGTGYGYTFGSGTRLTVV.

This clonotype was picked up a small number of times. CDR3 in DNA: TGTGCCAGCAGTCCGGTGGGGAGCGGAACGTCCTACGAGCAGTACTTC. Its protein is CASSPVGSGTSYEQYF. The chain has TRBV27 and TRBJ2-7, with a weak D call TRBD2 (5 bases). Trimming took 5 bases from V and 1 from J, leaving 18 bases between them. The length of the CDR3 is 16 residues. Germline CDR1 is MNHEY and CDR2 is SMNVEV (reference sequence).

This clonotype was observed a handful of times. This rearrangement joins TRBV4-3 to TRBJ2-7, with 8 positions matching TRBD2. The CDR3 is made up of 17 amino acids. Germline CDR1 LGHNA, CDR2 YSLEER. V was pared by 4 bases and J by 0 bases, with 11 bases of the junction left unmatched. CDR3 amino acids: CASSPGGGPGSSYEQYF. CDR3 sequence (DNA): TGCGCCAGCAGCCCCGGGGGGGGCCCAGGGAGCTCCTACGAGCAGTACTTC.

The V and J genes are TRBV29-1 and TRBJ1-2; unclear D gene. CDR3 length equals 13 residues. Germline V lookup: CDR1 SQVTM, CDR2 ANQGSEA. The V and J ends lost 5 bases and 9 bases respectively, with 19 bases between them. In DNA, the CDR3 is TGCAGCGTTCCTGGAGGAGGGCCCGATAGCTACACCTTC. It codes for CSVPGGGPDSYTF.

This clonotype was counted a few times. The chain recombines TRBV14 with TRBJ2-7; D unresolved. Trimming removed 2 bases at V and 6 bases at J, with 11 bases between. Germline-derived CDR1 and CDR2 are SGHDN and FVKESK. This CDR3 is built from 13 residues. CDR3 region: CASSQRRDSEQYF. The CDR3 nucleotides are TGTGCCAGCAGCCAAAGGCGTGACTCCGAGCAGTACTTC. Drawing the rest from reference TRBV14 and TRBJ2-7, the complete variable domain is EAGVTQFPSHSVIEKGQTVTLRCDPISGHDNLYWYRRVMGKEIKFLLHFVKESKQDESGMPNNRFLAERTGGTYSTLKVQPAELEDSGVYFCASSQRRDSEQYFGPGTRLTVT.

The chain couples TRBV28 to TRBJ2-1; the D gene could be TRBD1 or TRBD2 (5 bases each). The V gene's germline CDR1 is MDHEN and CDR2 SYDVKM. V lost 2 bases and J lost 13, with 15 bases in between. This CDR3 is built from 13 residues. The CDR3 is CASSLPWTRDQFF. The CDR3, as DNA: TGTGCCAGCAGTTTACCATGGACACGGGACCAGTTCTTC.

The gene calls are TRBV12-3 or TRBV12-4 and TRBJ2-2; maybe TRBD1 (6 bases). The CDR3 covers 15 residues. Trimming stripped 7 bases from V and 0 bases from J, with 12 bases between. CDR3 in amino acids: CASNLGAPNTGELFF. CDR3 coding DNA: TGTGCCAGCAATTTGGGGGCTCCGAACACCGGGGAGCTGTTTTTT.